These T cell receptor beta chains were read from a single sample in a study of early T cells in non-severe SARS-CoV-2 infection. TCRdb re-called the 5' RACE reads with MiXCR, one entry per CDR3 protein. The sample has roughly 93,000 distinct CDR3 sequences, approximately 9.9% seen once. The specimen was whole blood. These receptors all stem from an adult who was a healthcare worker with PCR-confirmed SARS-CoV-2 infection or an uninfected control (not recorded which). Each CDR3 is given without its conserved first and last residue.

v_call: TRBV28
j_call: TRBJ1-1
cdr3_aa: ASSLLGQGNTEAF

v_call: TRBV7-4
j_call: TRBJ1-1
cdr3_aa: ASSMEGQGDTEAF

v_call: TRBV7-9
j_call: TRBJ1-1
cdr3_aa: ASRSMGENTEAF

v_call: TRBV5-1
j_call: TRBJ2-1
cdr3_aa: ASSSGTSGGRLSSEQF

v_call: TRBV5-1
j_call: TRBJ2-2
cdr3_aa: ASSSANTGELF

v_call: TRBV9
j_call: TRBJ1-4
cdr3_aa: ASSVAAKQRGEKLF

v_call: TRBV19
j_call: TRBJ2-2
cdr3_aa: ASSPVAGGAELF

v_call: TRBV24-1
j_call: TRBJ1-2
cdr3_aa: ATSPDSSYGYT

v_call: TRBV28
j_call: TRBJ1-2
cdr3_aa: ASSQGRDSSLYGYT

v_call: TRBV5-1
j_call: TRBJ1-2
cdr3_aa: ASRQGAREDGYT

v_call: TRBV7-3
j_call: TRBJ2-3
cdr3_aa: ASSPGSGARTDTQY

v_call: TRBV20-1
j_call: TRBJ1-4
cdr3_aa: SARASAGDEKLF

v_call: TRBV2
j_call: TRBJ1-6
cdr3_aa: ASSFIGRGYNSPLH

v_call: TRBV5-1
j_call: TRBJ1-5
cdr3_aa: ASSLFSNQPQH

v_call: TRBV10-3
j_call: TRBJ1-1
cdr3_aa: AISVSVGDTEAF

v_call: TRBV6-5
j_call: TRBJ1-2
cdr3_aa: ASSYAIQGAYT

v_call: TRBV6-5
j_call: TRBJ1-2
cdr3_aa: ASRPGTGSSYGYT

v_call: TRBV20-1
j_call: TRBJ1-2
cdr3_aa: SARDEVKGYGYT

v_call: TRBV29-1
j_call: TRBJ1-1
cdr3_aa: SVGTGNTEAF

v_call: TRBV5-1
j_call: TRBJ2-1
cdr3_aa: ASSLRQGAGNEQF

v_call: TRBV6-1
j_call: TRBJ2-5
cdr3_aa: ASSSGVRETQY

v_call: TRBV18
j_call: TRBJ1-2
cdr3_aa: ASSELPGETYGYT

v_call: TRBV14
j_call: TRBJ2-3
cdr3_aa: ASSQDRGDTQY

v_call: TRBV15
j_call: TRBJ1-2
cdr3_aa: ATRYGGQIYGYT

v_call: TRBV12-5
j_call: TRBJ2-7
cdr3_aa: ASGLTGPHEQY

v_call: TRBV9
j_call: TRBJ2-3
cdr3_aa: ASSVEDGSTDTQY

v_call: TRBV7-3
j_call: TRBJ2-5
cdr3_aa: ASSLTIEAGQY

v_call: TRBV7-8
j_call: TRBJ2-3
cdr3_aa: ASSLVGTSTDTQY

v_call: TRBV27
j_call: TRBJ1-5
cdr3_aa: ASSSRGRSQPQH

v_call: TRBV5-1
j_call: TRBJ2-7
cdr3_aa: ASSGGQGFYEQY

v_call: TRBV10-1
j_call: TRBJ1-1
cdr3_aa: ASSVGLNTEAF

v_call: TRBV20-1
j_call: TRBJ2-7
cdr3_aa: SARERDLYEQY

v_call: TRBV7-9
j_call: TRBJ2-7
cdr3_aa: ASSKLVAGAYEQY

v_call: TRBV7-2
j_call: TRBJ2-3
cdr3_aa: ASSPYGTDQDTQY

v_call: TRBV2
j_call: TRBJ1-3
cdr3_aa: ASSARASGNTIY

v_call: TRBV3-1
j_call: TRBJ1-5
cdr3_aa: ASSQAGEQPQH

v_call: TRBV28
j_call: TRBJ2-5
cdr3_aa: ASSPSPGRNQETQY

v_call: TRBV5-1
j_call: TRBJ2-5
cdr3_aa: ASSLGRGQETQY

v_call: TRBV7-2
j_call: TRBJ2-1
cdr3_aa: ASSNPGLATGYNEQF

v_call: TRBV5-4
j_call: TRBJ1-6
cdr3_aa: ASRYRDRVNSPLH

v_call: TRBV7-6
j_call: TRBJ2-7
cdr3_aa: ASSSRPISYEQY

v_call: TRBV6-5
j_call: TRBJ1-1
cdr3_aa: ASSYLTGGSAEAF

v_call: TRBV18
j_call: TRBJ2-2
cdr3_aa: ASYRGGAKTGELF

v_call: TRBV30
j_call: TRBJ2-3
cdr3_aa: AWSVQGSSDTQY

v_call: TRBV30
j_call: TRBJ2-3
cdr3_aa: AWSPSAFSSTDTQY

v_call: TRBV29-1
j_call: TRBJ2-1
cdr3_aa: SALGTSGQSYNEQF

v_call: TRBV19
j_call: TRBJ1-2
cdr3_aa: ASSIGGHYDGYT

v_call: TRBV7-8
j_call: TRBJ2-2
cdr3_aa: ASNEQRGQKANTGELF

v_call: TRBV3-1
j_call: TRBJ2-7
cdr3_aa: ASSPKRQGLYEQY

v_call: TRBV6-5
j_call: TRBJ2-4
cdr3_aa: ASRGLAGGRNIQY

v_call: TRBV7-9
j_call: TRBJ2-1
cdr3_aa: ASSPLSSPFNEQF

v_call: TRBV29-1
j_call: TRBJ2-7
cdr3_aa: SGSRDRGREQY